The 14 T cell receptor beta chains in this list originate from one sample, sequenced in a study of post-analysis software for immune sequencing data. Findings and limits, study-wide: Roughly five TRBV segments appeared more often in patients than in controls, and TRBV5-6, TRBV5-1 and TRBV20-1 were among these.

No antigen is known for these receptors. Prepared TCR beta cDNA libraries contained unique molecular identifiers. TCRdb reanalysed the PCR reads using MiXCR and keeps one entry per CDR3 protein. The sample consists of roughly 650,000 distinct CDR3 sequences, more than 50% of them appearing once. The source material was blood. The source is a girl aged 2 to 10 with multiple sclerosis.

The V and J genes are TRBV7-9 and TRBJ2-7, with 7 positions matching TRBD2. From germline, CDR1 is SEHNR and CDR2 FQNEAQ (reference sequence). J was trimmed by 5 bases and V by 1 base; bases with no gene match: 2. The CDR3 has 13 amino acids. The CDR3, as DNA: TGTGCCAGCAGCTTAGGACTAGCCCACGAGCAGTACTTC. This translates into CASSLGLAHEQYF.

The chain recombines TRBV12-3 or TRBV12-4 with TRBJ2-1, with D tentatively TRBD1 (6 bases). Trimming took off 3 bases at V and 3 bases at J, with 12 bases between the two ends. There are 15 residues in the CDR3. The CDR3 protein is CASSFSTGIYNEQFF. CDR3 DNA sequence: TGTGCCAGCAGTTTCTCCACAGGGATCTACAATGAGCAGTTCTTC.

The chain carries TRBV7-2 and TRBJ2-5; D ambiguous. V was cut by 1 base and J by 2 bases, with 11 bases left in between. The CDR3 runs to 15 residues. Germline CDR1 reads SGHTA; CDR2 reads FQGNSA. The CDR3 here is CASSLVVGRQETQYF. In DNA, the CDR3 is TGTGCCAGCAGCTTAGTCGTAGGCAGGCAAGAGACCCAGTACTTC. Combining the CDR3 with reference TRBV7-2 and TRBJ2-5 gives the whole variable domain GAGVSQSPSNKVTEKGKDVELRCDPISGHTALYWYRQSLGQGLEFLIYFQGNSAPDKSGLPSDRFSAERTGGSVSTLTIQRTQQEDSAVYLCASSLVVGRQETQYFGPGTRLLVL.

The rearrangement links TRBV29-1 to TRBJ2-2; D may be TRBD2 (6 bases). CDR1 is SQVTM, CDR2 ANQGSEA, per germline. Between the trimmed V and J ends, which lost 7 bases and 3 bases, there was a span of 18 bases. CDR3 length: 15 residues. The CDR3 sequence: CSAARQGLDTGELFF. Written as DNA, the CDR3 is TGCAGCGCTGCCCGGCAGGGACTTGACACCGGGGAGCTGTTTTTT.

The V gene is TRBV4-1, the J gene TRBJ2-3; 11 bases line up with TRBD2. Germline CDR1 reads MGHRA; CDR2 reads YSYEKL. There are 16 residues in the CDR3. Trimming took 0 bases from V and 5 from J; bases not matched to a gene: 4. The CDR3 sequence: CASSQDLAGGVDTQYF. CDR3 bases: TGCGCCAGCAGCCAAGATTTAGCGGGAGGGGTAGATACGCAGTATTTT.

This clonotype has only a few counts. The chain's CDR3 is CASSQGGSYNEQFF. As DNA, the CDR3 is TGTGCCAGCAGCCAGGGGGGGTCCTACAATGAGCAGTTCTTC. V usage is TRBV3-1 and J usage is TRBJ2-1; 7 bases are shared with TRBD2. The length of the CDR3 is 14 residues. V shed 3 bases and J 1 base; nucleotides not matched to a gene: 0. From germline, CDR1 is LGHDT and CDR2 YNNKEL (reference sequence).

The chain joins TRBV5-1 to TRBJ2-1; no definite D call. The germline CDR1 and CDR2 sequences are SGHRS and YFSETQ. The CDR3 loop spans 17 amino acids. Trimming left V 1 base short and J 6 bases short, with 20 bases between. CDR3 loop: CASSLMEFAQGGNEQFF. The CDR3 region has the DNA TGCGCCAGCAGCTTGATGGAGTTCGCCCAAGGCGGCAATGAGCAGTTCTTC.

The chain has TRBV7-3 and TRBJ2-3; D gene uncertain. Deletions cut 2 bases from V and 6 bases from J, with 12 bases between. This CDR3 contains 14 residues. The V gene's germline CDR1 is SGHTA and CDR2 FQGTGA. The CDR3 nucleotides are TGTGCCAGCAGCTTATCGCTCGTGGGGGATACGCAGTATTTT. Protein product: CASSLSLVGDTQYF.

The chain recombines TRBV10-3 with TRBJ2-5, with unresolved D. The end of the DNA is better explained by TRBJ2-7, so the J call may be wrong. Germline CDR1 and CDR2: ENHRY and SYGVKD. This CDR3 region has 15 residues. In DNA, the CDR3 is TGTGCCATCAGTGTAAGTACACCAAGGACCTACGAGCAGTACTTC. Residues: CAISVSTPRTYEQYF.

The rearrangement joins TRBV12-5 to TRBJ2-7; D gene ambiguous. V was cut by 3 bases and J by 4 bases, with 10 bases left in between. Germline CDR1 and CDR2: LGHNT and FRNRAP. There are 13 residues in the CDR3. CDR3 region: CASGFGPLYEQYF. DNA for the CDR3: TGTGCTAGTGGTTTCGGACCACTGTACGAGCAGTACTTC.

The chain uses TRBV5-1 and TRBJ2-7; D remains ambiguous. This CDR3 is 16 amino acids long. The germline V and J ends were trimmed by 4 bases and 0 bases, with 17 bases remaining between them. Per germline, CDR1 SGHRS and CDR2 YFSETQ. This CDR3 reads CASSRVGVKSSYEQYF. DNA for the CDR3: TGCGCCAGCAGCAGGGTAGGCGTTAAGAGCTCCTACGAGCAGTACTTC. Complete variable domain (other parts from reference TRBV5-1 and TRBJ2-7): KAGVTQTPRYLIKTRGQQVTLSCSPISGHRSVSWYQQTPGQGLQFLFEYFSETQRNKGNFPGRFSGRQFSNSRSEMNVSTLELGDSALYLCASSRVGVKSSYEQYFGPGTRLTVT.

V gene TRBV11-2 combines with J gene TRBJ1-2, with TRBD1 as a possible D gene (6 bases). Between the trimmed V and J ends, which lost 0 bases and 8 bases, there was a span of 10 bases. The CDR3 length is 13 residues. Germline CDR1 reads SGHAT; CDR2 reads FQNNGV. The CDR3 bases are TGTGCCAGCAGCTTAGAAAGGGGGGGCGGCTACACCTTC. Protein product: CASSLERGGGYTF. The full variable domain, completed using reference TRBV11-2 and TRBJ1-2, is EAGVAQSPRYKIIEKRQSVAFWCNPISGHATLYWYQQILGQGPKLLIQFQNNGVVDDSQLPKDRFSAERLKGVDSTLKIQPAKLEDSAVYLCASSLERGGGYTFGSGTRLTVV.

This clonotype has just a few counts. The chain uses TRBV3-1 and TRBJ2-4; possibly TRBD1 for D (6 bases). Trimming pared 1 base from V and 13 bases from J, leaving 20 bases between. From germline, CDR1 is LGHDT and CDR2 YNNKEL (reference sequence). The CDR3 length is 15 residues. The CDR3 DNA sequence: TGTGCCAGCAGCCAAGGCAGGACAGCAAACTATGAGCAGTACTTC. It codes for CASSQGRTANYEQYF. Filled out from reference TRBV3-1 and TRBJ2-4, the complete variable domain reads DTAVSQTPKYLVTQMGNDKSIKCEQNLGHDTMYWYKQDSKKFLKIMFSYNNKELIINETVPNRFSPKSPDKAHLNLHINSLELGDSAVYFCASSQGRTANYEQYFGAGTRLSVL.

The chain links TRBV5-1 to TRBJ2-1, with D perhaps TRBD2 (7 bases). The germline gives CDR1 SGHRS, CDR2 YFSETQ. V lost 0 bases and J 9 bases, leaving 16 bases between the germline ends. This CDR3 is built from 15 residues. DNA of the CDR3: TGCGCCAGCAGCTTGGCCGAGGGGGGGCAAGGTGAGCAGTTCTTC. Protein sequence: CASSLAEGGQGEQFF.